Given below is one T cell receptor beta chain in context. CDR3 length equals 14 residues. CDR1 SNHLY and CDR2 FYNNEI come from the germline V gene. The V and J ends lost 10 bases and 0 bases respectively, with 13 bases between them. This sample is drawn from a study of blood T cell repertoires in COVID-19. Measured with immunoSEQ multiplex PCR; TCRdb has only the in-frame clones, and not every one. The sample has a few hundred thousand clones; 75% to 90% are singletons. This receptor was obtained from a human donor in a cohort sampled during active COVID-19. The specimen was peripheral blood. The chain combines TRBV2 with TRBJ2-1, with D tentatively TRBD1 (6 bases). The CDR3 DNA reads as TGTGCCATGGGAAGGGGGAGCTCCTACAATGAGCAGTTCTTC. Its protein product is CAMGRGSSYNEQFF.